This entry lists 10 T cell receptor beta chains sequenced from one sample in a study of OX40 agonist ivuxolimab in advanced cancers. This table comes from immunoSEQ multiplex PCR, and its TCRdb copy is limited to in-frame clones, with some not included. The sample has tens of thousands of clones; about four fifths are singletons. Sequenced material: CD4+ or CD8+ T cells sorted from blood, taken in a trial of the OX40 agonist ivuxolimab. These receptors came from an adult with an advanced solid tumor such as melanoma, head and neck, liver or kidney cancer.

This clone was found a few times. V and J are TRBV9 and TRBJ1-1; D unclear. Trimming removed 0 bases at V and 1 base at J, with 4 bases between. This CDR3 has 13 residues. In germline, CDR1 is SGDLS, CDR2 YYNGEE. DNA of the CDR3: TGTGCCAGCAGCGTAGAACCGAACACTGAAGCTTTCTTT. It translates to CASSVEPNTEAFF.

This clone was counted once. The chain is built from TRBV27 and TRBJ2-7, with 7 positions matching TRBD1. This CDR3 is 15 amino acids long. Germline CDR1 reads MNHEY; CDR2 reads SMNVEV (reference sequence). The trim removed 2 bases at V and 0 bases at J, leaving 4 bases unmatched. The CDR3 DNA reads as TGTGCCAGCAGTTTAGAACCAGGGGGCTCCTACGAGCAGTACTTC. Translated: CASSLEPGGSYEQYF.

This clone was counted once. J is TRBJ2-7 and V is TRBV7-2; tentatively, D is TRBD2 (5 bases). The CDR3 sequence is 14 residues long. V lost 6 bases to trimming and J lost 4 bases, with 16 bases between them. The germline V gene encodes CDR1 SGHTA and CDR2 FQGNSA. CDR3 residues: CASSIGPGSYEQYF. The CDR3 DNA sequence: TGTGCCAGCAGTATCGGACCGGGGTCTTACGAGCAGTACTTC.

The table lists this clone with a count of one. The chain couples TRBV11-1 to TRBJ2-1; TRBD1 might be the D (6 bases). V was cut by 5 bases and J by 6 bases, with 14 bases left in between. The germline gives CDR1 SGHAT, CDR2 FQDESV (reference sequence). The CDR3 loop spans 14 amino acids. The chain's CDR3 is CASSVFTGSNEQFF. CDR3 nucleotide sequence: TGTGCCAGCAGCGTATTTACAGGGAGCAATGAGCAGTTCTTC.

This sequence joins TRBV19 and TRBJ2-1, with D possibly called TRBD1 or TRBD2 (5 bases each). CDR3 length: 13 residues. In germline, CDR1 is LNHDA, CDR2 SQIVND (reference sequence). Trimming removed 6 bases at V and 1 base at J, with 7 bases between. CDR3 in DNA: TGTGCCAGTAGCGAGGGGTCCTACAATGAGCAGTTCTTC. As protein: CASSEGSYNEQFF.

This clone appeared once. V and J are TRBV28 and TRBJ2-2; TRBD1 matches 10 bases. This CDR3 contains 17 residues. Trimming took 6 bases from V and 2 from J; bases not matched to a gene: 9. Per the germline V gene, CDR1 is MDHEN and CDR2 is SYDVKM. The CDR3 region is CASSLTGGNRNTGELFF. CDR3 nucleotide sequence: TGTGCCAGCAGCCTGACAGGGGGCAATCGTAACACCGGGGAGCTGTTTTTT. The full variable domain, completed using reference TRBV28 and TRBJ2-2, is DVKVTQSSRYLVKRTGEKVFLECVQDMDHENMFWYRQDPGLGLRLIYFSYDVKMKEKGDIPEGYSVSREKKERFSLILESASTNQTSMYLCASSLTGGNRNTGELFFGEGSRLTVL.

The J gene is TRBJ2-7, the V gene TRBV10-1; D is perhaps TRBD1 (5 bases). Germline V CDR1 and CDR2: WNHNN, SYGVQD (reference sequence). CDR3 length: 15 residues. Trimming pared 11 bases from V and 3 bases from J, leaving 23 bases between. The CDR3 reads CAQTPIAGFDYEQYF. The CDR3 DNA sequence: TGCGCCCAAACCCCCATAGCAGGGTTTGACTACGAGCAGTACTTC.

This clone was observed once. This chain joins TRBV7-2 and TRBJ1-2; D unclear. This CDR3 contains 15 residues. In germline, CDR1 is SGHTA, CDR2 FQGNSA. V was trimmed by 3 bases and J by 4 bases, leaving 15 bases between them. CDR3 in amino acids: CASSLGTIPGYGYTF. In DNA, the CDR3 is TGTGCCAGCAGCTTGGGAACAATCCCAGGCTATGGCTACACCTTC.

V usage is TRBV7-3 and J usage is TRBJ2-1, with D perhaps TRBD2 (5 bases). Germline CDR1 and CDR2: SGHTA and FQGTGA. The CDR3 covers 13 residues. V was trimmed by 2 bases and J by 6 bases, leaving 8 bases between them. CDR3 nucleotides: TGTGCCAGCAGCTTACGGGGTGGCAATGAGCAGTTCTTC. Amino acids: CASSLRGGNEQFF.

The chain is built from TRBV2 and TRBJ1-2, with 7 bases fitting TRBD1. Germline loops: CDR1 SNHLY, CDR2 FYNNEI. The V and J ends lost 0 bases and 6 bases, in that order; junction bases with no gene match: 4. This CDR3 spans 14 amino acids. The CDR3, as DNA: TGTGCCAGCAGTGAAGCCAGGGGGGGTAATGGCTACACCTTC. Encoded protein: CASSEARGGNGYTF. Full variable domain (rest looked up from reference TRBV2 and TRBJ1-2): EPEVTQTPSHQVTQMGQEVILRCVPISNHLYFYWYRQILGQKVEFLVSFYNNEISEKSEIFDDQFSVERPDGSNFTLKIRSTKLEDSAMYFCASSEARGGNGYTFGSGTRLTVV.